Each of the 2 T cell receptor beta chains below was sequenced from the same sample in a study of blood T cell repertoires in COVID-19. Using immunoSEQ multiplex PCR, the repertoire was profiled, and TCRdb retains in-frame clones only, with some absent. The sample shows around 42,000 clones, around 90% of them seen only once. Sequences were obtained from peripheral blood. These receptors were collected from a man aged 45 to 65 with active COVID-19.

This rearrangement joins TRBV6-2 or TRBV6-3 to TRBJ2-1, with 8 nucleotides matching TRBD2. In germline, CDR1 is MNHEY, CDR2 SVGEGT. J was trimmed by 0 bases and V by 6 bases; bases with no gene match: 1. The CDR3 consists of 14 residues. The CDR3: CASSGGASYNEQFF. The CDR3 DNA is TGTGCCAGCAGCGGGGGGGCCTCCTACAATGAGCAGTTCTTC.

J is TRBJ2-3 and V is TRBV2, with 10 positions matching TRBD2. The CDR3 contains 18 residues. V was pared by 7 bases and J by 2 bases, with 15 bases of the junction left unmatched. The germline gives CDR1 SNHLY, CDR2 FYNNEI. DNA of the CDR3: TGTGCCAGCAATCCGACGGGGTTTAGCGGGGGGACCACAGATACGCAGTATTTT. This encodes CASNPTGFSGGTTDTQYF. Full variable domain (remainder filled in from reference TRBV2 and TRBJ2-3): EPEVTQTPSHQVTQMGQEVILRCVPISNHLYFYWYRQILGQKVEFLVSFYNNEISEKSEIFDDQFSVERPDGSNFTLKIRSTKLEDSAMYFCASNPTGFSGGTTDTQYFGPGTRLTVL.